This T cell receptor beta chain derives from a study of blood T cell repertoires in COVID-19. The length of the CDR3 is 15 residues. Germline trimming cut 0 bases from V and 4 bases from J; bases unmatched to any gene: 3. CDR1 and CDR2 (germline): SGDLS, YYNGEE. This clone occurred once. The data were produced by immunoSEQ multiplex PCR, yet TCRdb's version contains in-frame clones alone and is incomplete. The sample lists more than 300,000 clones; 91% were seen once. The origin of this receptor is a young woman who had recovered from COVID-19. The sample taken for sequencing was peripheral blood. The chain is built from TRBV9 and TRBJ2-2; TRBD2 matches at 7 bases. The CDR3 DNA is TGTGCCAGCAGCGTAGGGGACTATCCCACCGGGGAGCTGTTTTTT. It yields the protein CASSVGDYPTGELFF.